The clone carrying this TCR beta chain was seen more than once but under ten times. Antigen: not known. The sample carries other DNA sequences with the same CDR3. The record originates from a study of PD-1 blockade in classical Hodgkin lymphoma. Germline CDR1 and CDR2: ENHRY and SYGVKD. V was pared by 3 bases and J by 7 bases, with 9 bases between. The CDR3 loop spans 13 amino acids. Assay: immunoSEQ multiplex PCR; the TCRdb copy retains only in-frame clones and omits some. The data show about 17,000 clones, with over 60% seen just once and 8.3% held by the top ten. Findings and caveats of the study: Before treatment, TCR diversity in newly diagnosed patients was reportedly lower than in healthy donors.

Brentuximab vedotin exposure varied among the patients, all of whom had relapsed after autologous stem cell transplantation. This receptor was taken from a human donor with classical Hodgkin lymphoma. This specimen was peripheral blood mononuclear cells (PBMCs), taken before the second cycle of nivolumab. V usage is TRBV10-3 and J usage is TRBJ1-4, with D possibly being TRBD1 (5 bases). CDR3 DNA: TGTGCCATCAGTGATCGTGGGGGTGAAAAACTGTTTTTT. Protein sequence: CAISDRGGEKLFF.